One T cell receptor (beta chain) is described in this entry. This clone's antigen is unknown. No qualities accompany the bases; no much larger clone lies one base away. CDR1 and CDR2 (MNHNS, SASEGT) derive from the germline V gene. The CDR3 holds 14 amino acids from the cysteine to the phenylalanine. The retained sequence is limited to the CDR3, 42 bases, with the frame set at the first base. Trimming costs V 4 bases and J 6 bases, and their ends lie 16 bases apart. These data are taken from a study of shared clonotypes between healthy human individuals (dated by TCRdb to 2020 to 2021). As for the study more broadly: The cohort included a few men and a couple of women between 18 and 49 years of age. Different laboratories and diverse techniques were used to prepare libraries and sequence TCR repertoires, to increase sequencing depth and limit assay-specific biases. To estimate repertoire size and how much clonotypes are shared between individuals, the study performed deep sequencing of blood TCR repertoires from roughly five healthy adults. For each donor, CD4 naive and CD4 memory were each given three plates, CD8 naive was given two plates, and CD8 memory was given one plate. Per donor, leukapheresis produced somewhere between about 0.85 and 10 billion PBMCs.

Results and caveats for the whole study, not just this receptor: Sampling was limited to blood, and TCR repertoires in tissue likely differ from TCR repertoires in blood. About 5% of naive CD4, around 4% of naive CD8, approximately 2% of memory CD4, and less than 0.45% of memory CD8 clonotypes were shared across several donors. The genetic and exposure-history diversity represented was limited by the small number of donors. Pairwise subsampling indicated that sequencing depth was expected to affect the degree of clonotype sharing among donors. Even with the large sequencing depth, rarefaction of the sorted-subset datasets indicated that sequencing was incomplete. Estimated clonotype richness was generally larger for naive than for memory subsets. Compared with non-shared clonotypes, clonotypes shared by all four sorted-subset donors had higher generation probabilities.

Using the deep immunoSEQ assay, TCR CDR3 regions were amplified from genomic DNA by multiplex PCR. Genomic DNA extracted from each cell subset was distributed evenly over all wells of several immunoSEQ 96-well plates, and each plate served as one replicate. For sorted subsets, each replicate PCR was loaded with 200 ng genomic DNA, equivalent to 30,000 to 35,000 T cell genomes. Purified libraries were measured with a Qubit 3.0 fluorometer, size-checked on a Bioanalyzer 2100, and measured again with the KAPA Library Quantification kit. A separate single-read 150-cycle Illumina NextSeq 550 flow cell was used to sequence each immunoSEQ 96-well plate. Under the source paper's analysis protocol: Because the immunoSEQ output held only junctional sequences and lacked quality scores, the filtering could not match the filtering applied to full-length reads. To assign V/J genes and CDR3, sequences were annotated using PyIR, a Python wrapper for IgBLAST v1.9, with IMGT germline references. Reads with weak V/J assignments (E-value above 1e-6), missing CDR3, stop codons, out-of-frame junctions, or ambiguous translated residues were removed. V3J clonotypes were defined by identical inferred V gene, J gene, and CDR3 amino acid sequence. To compute the percentage overlap between repertoires, the number of shared unique clonotypes was divided by the size of the smaller repertoire. RTK rarefaction, the Chao1 estimator, and Recon v2.1 estimates of unobserved clonotypes were used to assess repertoire richness. Generation probabilities were computed with OLGA for all TCRbeta clonotypes obtained by the gDNA method from a few donors. TCRdb mirrors the immuneACCESS table, restricted to in-frame sequences. Some clones are absent from its copies; in checked studies, under half trace to an unresolved V gene, and the reason for the others is unknown. The DNA was the basis for D and trimming; V, J and clone size are from that table. The sample records 2 million to 2.5 million clones, 80% to 95% of which are singletons. 0.37% of the sample goes to the ten largest clones.

Healthy HIV-negative adults with no recently reported acute infections or vaccinations were included as donors. All donors were Caucasian adults living in Nashville, Tennessee, USA. Magnetic negative selection was used to enrich CD4+ T cells, after which naive cells were positively selected on CD45RA and the negative fraction became the memory subset. Blood was collected by leukapheresis, and PBMCs were isolated by Ficoll-Histopaque density gradient centrifugation and then cryopreserved in liquid nitrogen vapor phase. Analytical flow cytometry was used to check the purity and quantity of each magnetically sorted T cell population. Genomic DNA was isolated from each sorted fraction and quantified by UV absorbance on a Nanodrop 2000c.

The chain is made from TRBV6-1 and TRBJ2-7; D gene: possibly TRBD1, on 6 matching bases. The sequencing sample was made of naive CD4+ T cells from PBMCs. The sample's cell subset or site label is to be understood as: CD45RA+ positively selected. The clonotype originates from a man aged 18 to 29 in good health. Some clones in this sample may be carry-over from other donors' samples. The CDR3 region: CASSATGHTGEQYF. The DNA sequence is as follows: TGTGCCAGCAGTGCGACAGGTCACACGGGCGAGCAGTACTTC.